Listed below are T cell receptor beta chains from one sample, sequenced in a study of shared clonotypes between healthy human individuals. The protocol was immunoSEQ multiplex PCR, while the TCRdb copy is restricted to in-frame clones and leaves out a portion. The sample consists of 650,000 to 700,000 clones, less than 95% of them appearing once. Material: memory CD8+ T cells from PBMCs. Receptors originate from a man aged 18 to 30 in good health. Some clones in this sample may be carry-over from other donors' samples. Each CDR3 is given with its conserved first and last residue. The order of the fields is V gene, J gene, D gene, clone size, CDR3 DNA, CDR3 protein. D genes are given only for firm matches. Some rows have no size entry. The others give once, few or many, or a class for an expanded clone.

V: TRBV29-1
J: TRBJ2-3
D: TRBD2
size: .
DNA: TGCAGCGTTGAAGACCTCCCGGGACTAGCGGGAGAGTATGCAGATACGCAGTATTTT
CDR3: CSVEDLPGLAGEYADTQYF

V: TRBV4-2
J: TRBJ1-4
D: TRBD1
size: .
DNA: TGTGCCAGCAGCCAAGAGGGCCGGGACAGGGGTTCTGAAAAACTGTTTTTT
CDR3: CASSQEGRDRGSEKLFF

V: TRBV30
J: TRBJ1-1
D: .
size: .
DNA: TGTGCCTGGAACTTAGGGGGGGCGACTGAAGCTTTCTTT
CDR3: CAWNLGGATEAFF

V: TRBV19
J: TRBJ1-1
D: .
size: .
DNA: TGTGCCAGTAGTATGGGCGAGGGGACGACTGAAGCTTTCTTT
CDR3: CASSMGEGTTEAFF

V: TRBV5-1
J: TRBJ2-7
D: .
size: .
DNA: TGCGCCAGCAGCTACGGGACCTACGAGCAGTACTTC
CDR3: CASSYGTYEQYF

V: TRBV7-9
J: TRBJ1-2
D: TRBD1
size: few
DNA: TGTGCCAGCAGCCACATCGGGACAGGCTATGGCTACACCTTC
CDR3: CASSHIGTGYGYTF

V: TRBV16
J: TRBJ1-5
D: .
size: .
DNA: TGTGCCAGCAGCCAATCACCAGGGAATTCGCCCCAGCATTTT
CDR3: CASSQSPGNSPQHF

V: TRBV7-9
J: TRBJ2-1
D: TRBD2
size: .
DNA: TGTGCCAGCAGCGGTACTAGCGCCCGCCCTTACAATGAGCAGTTCTTC
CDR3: CASSGTSARPYNEQFF

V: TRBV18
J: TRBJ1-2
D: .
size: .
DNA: TGTGCCAGCTCACCGGGGGCCGGGGTCTATGGCTACACCTTC
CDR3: CASSPGAGVYGYTF

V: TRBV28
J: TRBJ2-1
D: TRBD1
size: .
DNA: TGTGCCAGCAGTTTATACGCCTGGCGGGACAGGGGGAATGAGCAGTTCTTC
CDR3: CASSLYAWRDRGNEQFF

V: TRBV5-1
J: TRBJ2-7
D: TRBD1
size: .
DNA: TGCGCCAGCAGCACATGGACAGGGGTGTCCTACGAGCAGTACTTC
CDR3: CASSTWTGVSYEQYF

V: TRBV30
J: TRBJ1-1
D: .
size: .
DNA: TGTGCCTGGAGTCTCGTGGGGACTGAAGCTTTCTTT
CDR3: CAWSLVGTEAFF

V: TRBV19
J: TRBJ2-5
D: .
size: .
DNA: TGTGCCAGTAGTATTGACAGTAGAGGGGAGACCCAGTACTTC
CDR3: CASSIDSRGETQYF

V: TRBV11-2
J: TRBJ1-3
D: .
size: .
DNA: TGTGCCAGCAGCTTAGCTCTAGGCCTAGGGTCCAGCTCTGGAAACACCATATATTTT
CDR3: CASSLALGLGSSSGNTIYF

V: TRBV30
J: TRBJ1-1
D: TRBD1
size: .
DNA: TGTGCCTGGAGTGTAGGGGACAGGGGGAGGGTAGCTTTCTTT
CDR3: CAWSVGDRGRVAFF

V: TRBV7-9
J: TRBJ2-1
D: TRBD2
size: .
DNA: TGTGCCAGCAGCAAGACTAGCGGGGCAGAACCTGAGCAGTTCTTC
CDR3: CASSKTSGAEPEQFF

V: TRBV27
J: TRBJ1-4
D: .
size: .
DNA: TGTGCCAGCAGTTTAGCAGGGAGGGAAAAACTGTTTTTT
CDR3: CASSLAGREKLFF

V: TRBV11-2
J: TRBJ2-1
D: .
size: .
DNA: TGTGCCACGGGGGGATCCAGGGGGCAAAAATGGGTTTACAATGAGCAGTTCTTC
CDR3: CATGGSRGQKWVYNEQFF

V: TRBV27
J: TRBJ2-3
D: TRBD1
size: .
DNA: TGTGCCAGCAGTTGGGGACAGGGGTGGACCACAGATACGCAGTATTTT
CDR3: CASSWGQGWTTDTQYF

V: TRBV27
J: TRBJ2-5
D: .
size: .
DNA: TGTGCCAGCAGTCCACCCCCCAGGCTCGGGCATGCCCAGTACTTC
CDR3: CASSPPPRLGHAQYF

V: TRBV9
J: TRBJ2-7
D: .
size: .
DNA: TGTGCCAGCAGCGTAGGTGGGACACCTACCCGCTCCTACGAGCAGTACTTC
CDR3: CASSVGGTPTRSYEQYF

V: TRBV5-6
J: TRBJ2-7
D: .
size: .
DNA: TGTGCCAGCAGCCTGGGAACCGCCGAGCAGTACTTC
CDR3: CASSLGTAEQYF

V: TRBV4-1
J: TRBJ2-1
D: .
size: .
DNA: TGCGCCAGCAGCCAAATTGCATCGAGCTCCTACAATGAGCAGTTCTTC
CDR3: CASSQIASSSYNEQFF

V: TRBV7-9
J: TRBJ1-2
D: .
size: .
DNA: TGTGCCATCGATAGATCTGGCTACACCTTC
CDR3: CAIDRSGYTF

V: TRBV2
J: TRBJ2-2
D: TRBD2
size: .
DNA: TGTGCCAGCACGCGGGGGGAGGGATGGACCGGGGAGCTGTTTTTT
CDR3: CASTRGEGWTGELFF

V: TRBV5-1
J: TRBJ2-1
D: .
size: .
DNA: TGCGCCAGCAGCTTGCCGAGGGCCGACAATGAGCAGTTCTTC
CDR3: CASSLPRADNEQFF

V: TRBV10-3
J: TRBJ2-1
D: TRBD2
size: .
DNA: TGTGCCATCAGGGAGCGGGAGTCTACAGAGCAGTTCTTC
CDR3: CAIRERESTEQFF

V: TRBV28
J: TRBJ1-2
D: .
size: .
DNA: TGTGCCAGCAGTGTTATTCTAGGCGGCTTCTATGGCTACACCTTC
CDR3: CASSVILGGFYGYTF

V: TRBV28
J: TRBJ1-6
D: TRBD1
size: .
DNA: TGTGCCAGCAGTAGCAGACAGGGGGCTAATTCACCCCTCCACTTT
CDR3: CASSSRQGANSPLHF

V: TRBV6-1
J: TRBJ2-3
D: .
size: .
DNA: TGTGCCAGCGGACACCCACGGAGCTTGGATACGCAGTATTTT
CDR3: CASGHPRSLDTQYF

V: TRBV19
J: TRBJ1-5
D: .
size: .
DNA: TGTGCCAGTAATTGGGGTCAAAATAGCAATCAGCCCCAGCATTTT
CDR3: CASNWGQNSNQPQHF

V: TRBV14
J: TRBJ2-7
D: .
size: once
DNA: TGTGCCAGCAGCCACGGGGAGGTCCCGCCCTACGAGCAGTACTTC
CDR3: CASSHGEVPPYEQYF

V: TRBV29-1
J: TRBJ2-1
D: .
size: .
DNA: TGCAGCGTTGAGGGAACTAGTTACAATGAGCAGTTCTTC
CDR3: CSVEGTSYNEQFF

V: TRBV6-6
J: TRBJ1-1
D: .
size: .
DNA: TGTGCCAGCAGCCTACAGGGTATGAACACTGAAGCTTTCTTT
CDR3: CASSLQGMNTEAFF

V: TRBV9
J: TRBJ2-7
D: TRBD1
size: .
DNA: TGTGCCAGCAGCGTAGGACAGGGGATGACCTACGAGCAGTACTTC
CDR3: CASSVGQGMTYEQYF

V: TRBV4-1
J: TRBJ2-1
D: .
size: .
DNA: TGCGCCAGCAGCCAAAGGGCCAGGGCAGGGGTAGGCAATGAGCAGTTCTTC
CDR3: CASSQRARAGVGNEQFF

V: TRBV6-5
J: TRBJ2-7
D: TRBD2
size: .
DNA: TGTGCCAGCAGCCTGCGCACTAGCGGAATTTACGAGCAGTACTTC
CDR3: CASSLRTSGIYEQYF

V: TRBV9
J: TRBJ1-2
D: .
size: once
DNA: TGTGCCAGCAGCGTAGGGTGGGGTCCGGGAAATGGCTACACCTTC
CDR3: CASSVGWGPGNGYTF

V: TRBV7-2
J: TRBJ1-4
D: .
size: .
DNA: TGTGCCAGCAGCTTAATCGGGGGCTCTTATGAAAAACTGTTTTTT
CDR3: CASSLIGGSYEKLFF

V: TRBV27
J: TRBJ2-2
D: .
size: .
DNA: TGTGCCAGCAGCCCACCCTCCGGGGGTTACACCGGGGAGCTGTTTTTT
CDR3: CASSPPSGGYTGELFF

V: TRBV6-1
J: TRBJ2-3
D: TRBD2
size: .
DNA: TGTGCCACCCTCGGATTGGCGGGAGGCCCAGATACGCAGTATTTT
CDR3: CATLGLAGGPDTQYF

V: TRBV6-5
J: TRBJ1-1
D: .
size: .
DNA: TGTGCCAGCAGTGACGACAGCCTGATCACTGAAGCTTTCTTT
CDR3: CASSDDSLITEAFF

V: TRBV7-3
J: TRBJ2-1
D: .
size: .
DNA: TGTGCCAGCAGCCCCACACGGAGCTCCTACAATGAGCAGTTCTTC
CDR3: CASSPTRSSYNEQFF

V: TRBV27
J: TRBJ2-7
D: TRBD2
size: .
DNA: TGTGCCAGCAGTCAGTCCACGCCGGGACTAGTGGACTACGAGCAGTACTTC
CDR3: CASSQSTPGLVDYEQYF

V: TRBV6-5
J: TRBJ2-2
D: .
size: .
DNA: TGTGCCAGCAGTAACCGGGACTCGTTCGCCGGGGAGCTGTTTTTT
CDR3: CASSNRDSFAGELFF

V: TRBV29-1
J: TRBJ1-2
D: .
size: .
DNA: TGCAGCGTTACAGGCCCCTACAACTATGGCTACACCTTC
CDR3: CSVTGPYNYGYTF

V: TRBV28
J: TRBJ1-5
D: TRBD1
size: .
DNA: TGTGCCAGCAGTTTGGCGACAGGGAAGCAGCCCCAGCATTTT
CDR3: CASSLATGKQPQHF

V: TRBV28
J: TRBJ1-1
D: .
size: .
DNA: TGTGCCAGCAGTTTCTCTGTAAGTGAAGCTTTCTTT
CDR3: CASSFSVSEAFF

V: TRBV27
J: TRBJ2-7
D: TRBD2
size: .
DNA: TGTGCCAGCAGTACTATACTAGCGGGAGGGCCGTACGAGCAGTACTTC
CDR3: CASSTILAGGPYEQYF

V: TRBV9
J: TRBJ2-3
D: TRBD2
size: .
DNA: TGTGCCAGCAGCGTAAGGGACTACCACACAGATACGCAGTATTTT
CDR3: CASSVRDYHTDTQYF

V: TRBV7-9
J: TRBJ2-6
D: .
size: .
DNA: TGTGCCAGCAGCTTAGGAACTGCTGGGGCCAACGTCCTGACTTTC
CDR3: CASSLGTAGANVLTF

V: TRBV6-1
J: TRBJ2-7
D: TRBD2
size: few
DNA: TGTGCCACCGCGGATAGGACTAGCGGGAGCTACGAGCAGTACTTC
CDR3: CATADRTSGSYEQYF

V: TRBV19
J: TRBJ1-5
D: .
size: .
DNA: TGTGCCAGTAGTTTTCGACAGGCCCAGGCTAATCAGCCCCAGCATTTT
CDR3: CASSFRQAQANQPQHF

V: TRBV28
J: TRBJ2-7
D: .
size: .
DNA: TGTGCCAGCAGGAGGTCTACCTACGAGCAGTACTTC
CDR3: CASRRSTYEQYF